This passage covers 30 T cell receptor beta chains from one sample sequenced in a study of identical twins. Each CDR3 protein gets one entry after TCRdb re-called the 5' RACE reads with MiXCR. The data hold 700,000 to 950,000 distinct CDR3 sequences, with more than 9% observed a single time. The same specimen was also included in a second study, on yellow fever vaccine responses in identical twins.

Sequencing used PBMCs. Every receptor here comes from a woman younger than 30 in good health.

The rearrangement links TRBV12-3 or TRBV12-4 to TRBJ1-5; D gene uncertain. V was cut by 6 bases and J by 7 bases, with 13 bases left in between. This CDR3 has 13 amino acids. The DNA for the CDR3 is TGTGCCAGCAGCTGGGCCACGGGCCAGCCCCAGCATTTT. Translating gives CASSWATGQPQHF.

The J gene is TRBJ2-2, the V gene TRBV27; weak D call: TRBD1 (6 bases). The CDR3 extends over 14 amino acids. Per the germline V gene, CDR1 is MNHEY and CDR2 is SMNVEV (reference sequence). Trimming cost V 8 bases and J 4 bases, with 14 bases left between them. DNA for the CDR3: TGTGCCAGCGGAAATGGACAGTTCACCGGGGAGCTGTTTTTT. Amino acids: CASGNGQFTGELFF.

The V and J genes are TRBV7-9 and TRBJ2-1; no clear D gene. V was cut by 5 bases and J by 5 bases, with 22 bases left in between. From germline, CDR1 is SEHNR and CDR2 FQNEAQ (reference sequence). The CDR3 totals 17 residues. The CDR3 DNA follows: TGTGCCAGCAGCCCACCCGGGTACGTTGAGAAGGACAATGAGCAGTTCTTC. The encoded protein is CASSPPGYVEKDNEQFF.

This rearrangement joins TRBV12-5 to TRBJ2-5; 13 bases match TRBD2. The trim removed 6 bases at V and 5 bases at J, leaving 12 bases unmatched. CDR1 and CDR2 (germline): LGHNT, FRNRAP. This CDR3 is 17 amino acids long. The CDR3 is CASGLRSLAGGRETQYF. For the CDR3, the DNA is TGTGCTAGTGGCCTCCGATCACTAGCGGGAGGGCGGGAGACCCAGTACTTC.

In this sample, this clonotype turned up many times. The gene calls are TRBV29-1 and TRBJ2-7; TRBD2 might be the D (7 bases). The CDR3 contains 12 residues. V lost 5 bases, J lost 7 bases, and 15 bases lay in between. Germline CDR1 SQVTM, CDR2 ANQGSEA. The CDR3 is CSVPFRGGEQYF. CDR3 DNA: TGCAGCGTTCCATTCAGGGGAGGGGAGCAGTACTTC.

This clonotype was counted only a few times. The V call is TRBV10-3, the J call TRBJ2-1, with 12 bases identical to TRBD1. Germline V gives CDR1 ENHRY, CDR2 SYGVKD. The CDR3 is 16 amino acids. V lost 3 bases, J lost 7 bases, and 7 bases stayed unmatched. The CDR3 sequence: CAISDPGTGGTNEQFF. CDR3 bases: TGTGCCATCAGTGATCCCGGGACAGGGGGCACGAATGAGCAGTTCTTC.

This clonotype appeared many times. J is TRBJ2-3 and V is TRBV3-1; 11 bases align to TRBD2. Germline V gene lookup returns CDR1 LGHDT and CDR2 YNNKEL (reference sequence). The V segment lost 1 base and the J segment 3 bases; nucleotides outside the gene matches: 3. The CDR3 runs 16 residues. The CDR3 DNA reads as TGTGCCAGCAGCCAAGGACGACTAGCGGGAACAGATACGCAGTATTTT. Residues: CASSQGRLAGTDTQYF.

This clonotype was counted a few times. The junction shows a germline mismatch at one end, possibly a read error. The chain joins TRBV5-1 to TRBJ2-3; 10 bases are a match to TRBD2. Germline V gene lookup returns CDR1 SGHRS and CDR2 YFSETQ. The CDR3 is 16 residues long. CDR3 sequence (DNA): TGCGCCAGCACCTTGGGGTCTAGCGGGAGACTAGATACGCAGTATTTT. Translated, it gives CASTLGSSGRLDTQYF.

This clonotype was observed many times. The chain has TRBV5-6 and TRBJ2-1; weak D call: TRBD2 (6 bases). V was cut by 3 bases and J by 7 bases, with 11 bases left in between. The CDR3 extends over 13 amino acids. Germline-derived CDR1 and CDR2 are SGHDT and YYEEEE. The CDR3 sequence: CASSSGGGNEQFF. In DNA, the CDR3 is TGTGCCAGCAGCTCCGGTGGGGGGAATGAGCAGTTCTTC.

The CDR3 coding sequence is TGTGCCAGCAGCCAGAGGGCTACCACCCCCTACGAGCAGTACTTC. This translates into CASSQRATTPYEQYF. The chain carries TRBV28 and TRBJ2-7; a possible D gene is TRBD2 (5 bases). The V gene's germline CDR1 is MDHEN and CDR2 SYDVKM. The CDR3 contains 15 residues. V lost 6 bases to trimming and J lost 2 bases, with 17 bases between them.

CDR3 amino acids: CSVGQGLNYGYTF. The CDR3 region has the DNA TGCAGCGTAGGACAGGGCTTGAACTATGGCTACACCTTC. This chain connects TRBV29-1 to TRBJ1-2, with TRBD1 matching over 8 bases. Germline V gene data show CDR1 as SQVTM and CDR2 as ANQGSEA. The length of the CDR3 is 13 residues. The V gene end was trimmed by 6 bases and the J gene end by 2 bases; junction bases not matched to a gene: 5. The whole variable domain, remainder taken from reference TRBV29-1 and TRBJ1-2, is SAVISQKPSRDICQRGTSLTIQCQVDSQVTMMFWYRQQPGQSLTLIATANQGSEATYESGFVIDKFPISRPNLTFSTLTVSNMSPEDSSIYLCSVGQGLNYGYTFGSGTRLTVV.

V gene TRBV20-1 combines with J gene TRBJ2-1, with TRBD1 matching 7 bases. The CDR3 length is 18 residues. Germline CDR1 DFQATT, CDR2 SNEGSKA (reference sequence). Losses at the gene ends were 5 bases for V and 5 bases for J; bases not matched to a gene: 21. For the CDR3, the DNA is TGCAGTGCTCTTCGGACAGGAGCTATGTGGTACACACACAATGAGCAGTTCTTC. This translates into CSALRTGAMWYTHNEQFF.

The chain has TRBV7-6 and TRBJ2-1, with D possibly matching TRBD2 (6 bases). Germline lookup yields CDR1 SGHVS and CDR2 FNYEAQ. The CDR3 consists of 17 residues. Trimming took off 1 base at V and 0 bases at J, with 13 bases between the two ends. CDR3 coding DNA: TGTGCCAGCAGCTTAGGAGCTGGGAGGAGCTCCTACAATGAGCAGTTCTTC. This gives the protein CASSLGAGRSSYNEQFF.

The rearrangement joins TRBV21-1 to TRBJ2-7; the table gives TRBD2 as D, unverified against the DNA. TRBV21-1 is a documented pseudogene. This CDR3 region has 13 residues. The chain's CDR3 is CASSKKDCLKQYV. DNA for the CDR3: TGTGCCAGCAGCAAAAAGGACTGTTTGAAGCAGTACGTC.

The rearrangement links TRBV2 to TRBJ2-5; 9 bases line up with TRBD1. Germline V gene lookup returns CDR1 SNHLY and CDR2 FYNNEI. The V and J ends lost 5 bases and 7 bases, in that order; junction bases with no gene match: 23. CDR3 length equals 19 residues. The CDR3 loop is CASSHQPKGWDRASRTQYF. The CDR3 region has the DNA TGTGCCAGCAGTCACCAACCTAAAGGGTGGGACAGGGCTTCACGGACCCAGTACTTC.

The sample holds many counts of this clonotype. This sequence joins TRBV4-1 and TRBJ2-7, with 11 bases aligning to TRBD2. CDR1 and CDR2 (germline): MGHRA, YSYEKL. This CDR3 is built from 15 residues. The junction had 2 bases not matched to a gene; V was cut back by 0 bases and J by 4 bases. CDR3 sequence reads: CASSQDSGRGYEQYF. The CDR3 DNA sequence: TGCGCCAGCAGCCAAGATAGCGGGAGGGGATACGAGCAGTACTTC.

This clonotype has ten or more counts. The chain combines TRBV12-3 or TRBV12-4 with TRBJ2-2, with 10 positions matching TRBD2. V gave up 2 bases and J gave up 5 bases; unmatched junction bases: 5. The CDR3 contains 16 residues. The CDR3 loop reads CASSLLAGAGTGELFF. In DNA form, the CDR3 reads TGTGCCAGCAGTTTACTAGCGGGAGCTGGTACCGGGGAGCTGTTTTTT.

Only a few counts were recorded for this clonotype. The V gene is TRBV20-1, the J gene TRBJ2-5, with 11 bases identical to TRBD1. The CDR3 is made up of 14 amino acids. Germline lookup yields CDR1 DFQATT and CDR2 SNEGSKA (reference sequence). Trimming removed 1 base from V and 4 bases from J; junction bases left unmatched: 2. The CDR3 region is CSARGTGGRETQYF. Written as DNA, the CDR3 is TGCAGTGCTAGAGGGACAGGGGGCAGAGAGACCCAGTACTTC.

This clonotype has more than one count but fewer than ten. This sequence joins TRBV7-2 and TRBJ2-1; D is unclear. This CDR3 has 15 residues. In germline, CDR1 is SGHTA, CDR2 FQGNSA. Deletions cut 3 bases from V and 6 bases from J, with 15 bases between. In nucleotides, the CDR3 is TGTGCCAGCAGCTTCGAGGTACTGGGATCCAATGAGCAGTTCTTC. It translates to CASSFEVLGSNEQFF.

The V and J genes are TRBV29-1 and TRBJ2-7; D call uncertain. Germline V CDR1 and CDR2: SQVTM, ANQGSEA. V gave up 1 base and J gave up 2 bases, with 9 bases separating them. This CDR3 spans 13 amino acids. The CDR3 DNA reads as TGCAGCGTTGAAGGGCAGGTCCCCTACGAGCAGTACTTC. Its protein product is CSVEGQVPYEQYF.

The chain links TRBV6-7 to TRBJ1-5; TRBD1 matches at 8 bases. TRBV6-7 is placed among ORFs of uncertain function. The CDR3 spans 19 residues. The V and J ends lost 0 bases and 1 base, in that order; junction bases with no gene match: 11. The CDR3 DNA reads as TGTGCCAGCAGTTACTCGGGTCTCAGGGGGCCAGCAAGCAATCAGCCCCAGCATTTT. Translation gives CASSYSGLRGPASNQPQHF.

This clonotype was detected many times. J is TRBJ2-3 and V is TRBV28; tentative D call: TRBD1 (6 bases). The CDR3 is 14 amino acids. Germline V gene data show CDR1 as MDHEN and CDR2 as SYDVKM. V lost 2 bases, J lost 6 bases, and 12 bases lay in between. The CDR3, as DNA: TGTGCCAGCAGTTTAGGTGGGGGCAGGGATACGCAGTATTTT. Its protein product is CASSLGGGRDTQYF.

This clonotype was observed at least ten times. This rearrangement joins TRBV2 to TRBJ1-1; D remains ambiguous. CDR1 and CDR2 (germline): SNHLY, FYNNEI. The CDR3 loop spans 14 amino acids. V dropped 2 bases and J dropped 3 bases, with 10 bases sitting between them. The CDR3 DNA follows: TGTGCCAGCAGTGAACGGGGAAGGGACACTGAAGCTTTCTTT. Protein: CASSERGRDTEAFF.

V usage is TRBV7-9 and J usage is TRBJ1-2; D possibly corresponds to TRBD1 (6 bases). The V end was cut by 2 bases, the J end by 2 bases, with 12 bases between. The CDR3 consists of 15 residues. Germline CDR1 reads SEHNR; CDR2 reads FQNEAQ (reference sequence). The CDR3 sequence: CASSLIQGRNYGYTF. Here the CDR3 DNA reads TGTGCCAGCAGCTTAATACAGGGCAGAAACTATGGCTACACCTTC.

V and J are TRBV20-1 and TRBJ2-2; 8 bases are shared with TRBD1. This CDR3 has 15 residues. V lost 7 bases and J lost 4; bases outside the gene matches: 11. From germline, CDR1 is DFQATT and CDR2 SNEGSKA (reference sequence). Here the CDR3 DNA reads TGCAGTGTCGCCCGACAGGGGTTGAGCACCGGGGAGCTGTTTTTT. This codes for CSVARQGLSTGELFF.

This chain joins TRBV7-8 and TRBJ2-1; TRBD2 matches 8 bases. In germline, CDR1 is SGHVS, CDR2 FQNEAQ. Trimming took 5 bases from V and 9 from J; bases not matched to a gene: 9. The CDR3 is 14 residues long. This chain's CDR3 is CASSPPGLEAEQFF. The CDR3 DNA sequence: TGTGCCAGCAGCCCCCCGGGACTAGAAGCTGAGCAGTTCTTC.

This clonotype was seen only a few times. The chain links TRBV3-1 to TRBJ1-1; D remains ambiguous. The CDR3 is 14 residues long. The V end was cut by 4 bases, the J end by 0 bases, with 9 bases between. Germline V gene data show CDR1 as LGHDT and CDR2 as YNNKEL (reference sequence). The chain's CDR3 is CASSPTLVNTEAFF. As DNA, the CDR3 is TGTGCCAGCAGCCCCACGTTGGTGAACACTGAAGCTTTCTTT.

This rearrangement joins TRBV4-2 to TRBJ1-5; no reliable D call. V lost 0 bases, J lost 4 bases, and 10 bases lay in between. Looked up from germline, CDR1 is LGHNA and CDR2 is YNFKEQ. This CDR3 has 15 amino acids. For the CDR3, the DNA is TGTGCCAGCAGCCAAGATCTACGGGAAAATCAGCCCCAGCATTTT. It specifies CASSQDLRENQPQHF.

In regard to this clonotype: One junction end disagrees with the germline gene, perhaps due to a read error. This chain joins TRBV10-3 and TRBJ2-6; 9 positions match TRBD1. The CDR3 is 18 amino acids. Germline CDR1 and CDR2: ENHRY and SYGVKD. CDR3 coding DNA: TGTGCCCTCAGTCCGACCGGGACAGGGACATCTGGGGCCAACGTCCTGACTTTC. It encodes CALSPTGTGTSGANVLTF.

This clonotype was detected only a few times. The chain links TRBV20-1 to TRBJ2-5, with D possibly matching TRBD1 (7 bases). This CDR3 has 16 residues. V lost 1 base to trimming and J lost 4 bases, with 19 bases between them. Germline loops: CDR1 DFQATT, CDR2 SNEGSKA (reference sequence). The CDR3 here is CSARGGTQGLRETQYF. CDR3 in DNA: TGCAGTGCTAGAGGCGGGACACAGGGGTTGAGAGAGACCCAGTACTTC.